The clone carrying this T cell receptor beta chain was counted ten times or more. The length of the CDR3 is 14 residues. The germline V gene has CDR1 DFQATT and CDR2 SNEGSKA (reference sequence). The V and J ends lost 6 bases and 4 bases, in that order; junction bases with no gene match: 9. The data were taken from a study of read filtering for tumor transcriptome and immune sequencing. Across the study: Mean patient age was roughly 72 years, range roughly 47 to 90; 16 to 20 male, 14 female.

At the time of active disease, bone marrow was collected from every patient. This library used roughly 0.4 ug RNA and molecular barcoded adaptors spanning alpha/delta and beta/gamma chains. Each CDR3 protein gets one entry after TCRdb re-called the reads with MiXCR. This table holds tens of thousands of distinct CDR3 sequences, under 20% found once. This sequence originates from a donor at least 40 years old with multiple myeloma. This chain joins TRBV20-1 and TRBJ2-1, with 7 bases matching TRBD1. Specimen: a population of CD138-negative cells sorted from bone marrow. CDR3 nucleotide sequence: TGCAGTGCAGGCGGGCAGGGGGATTACAATGAGCAGTTCTTC. Protein sequence: CSAGGQGDYNEQFF.